These 17 T cell receptor beta chains were sequenced from one sample in a study of blood T cell repertoires in COVID-19. The table came from immunoSEQ multiplex PCR; TCRdb's copy has only in-frame clones and leaves some out. The sample consists of 90,000 to 100,000 clones, 80% to 90% of them appearing once. The sequenced material came from peripheral blood. These receptors were obtained from a man aged 80 or over with acute or convalescent COVID-19.

This chain uses TRBV6-5 with TRBJ2-1, with D hard to call. The CDR3 length is 12 residues. Trimming took 7 bases from V and 9 from J, leaving 13 bases between them. Germline V gene lookup returns CDR1 MNHEY and CDR2 SVGAGI. The CDR3 here is CASIYQLGEQFF. The CDR3 DNA is TGTGCCAGCATTTATCAACTTGGTGAGCAGTTCTTC.

The CDR3: CASSQGHNPYYGYTF. For the CDR3, the DNA is TGTGCCAGCAGCCAAGGACACAACCCCTACTATGGCTACACCTTC. V gene TRBV5-8 combines with J gene TRBJ1-2; D is perhaps TRBD1 (5 bases). Germline CDR1 and CDR2: SGHTS and YDEGEE. The CDR3 totals 15 residues. V lost 4 bases to trimming and J lost 3 bases, with 16 bases between them. The whole variable domain, remainder taken from reference TRBV5-8 and TRBJ1-2, is EAGVTQSPTHLIKTRGQQATLRCSPISGHTSVYWYQQALGLGLQFLLWYDEGEERNRGNFPPRFSGRQFPNYSSELNVNALELEDSALYLCASSQGHNPYYGYTFGSGTRLTVV.

The rearrangement links TRBV3-1 (or the pseudogene TRBV3-2) to TRBJ1-2, with D perhaps TRBD1 (5 bases). The ends were cut back, 4 bases at V and 4 bases at J, with 16 bases in the middle. CDR1 and CDR2 (germline): LGHDT, YNNKEL (reference sequence). CDR3 length: 15 amino acids. The CDR3 DNA reads as TGTGCCAGCAGCCGGGGAAACGGGGGTACCTATGGCTACACCTTC. Translating it yields CASSRGNGGTYGYTF.

The V and J genes are TRBV5-1 and TRBJ2-7; 12 nucleotides line up with TRBD2. The V segment lost 2 bases and the J segment 0 bases; nucleotides outside the gene matches: 6. CDR3 length: 17 amino acids. Germline assignment: CDR1 SGHRS and CDR2 YFSETQ. The DNA of the CDR3 is TGCGCCAGCAGCTTTGGACTAGCGGGATCGAGCTCCTACGAGCAGTACTTC. Encoded protein: CASSFGLAGSSSYEQYF.

V usage is TRBV11-2 and J usage is TRBJ2-5, with TRBD1 matching over 7 bases. CDR1 is SGHAT, CDR2 FQNNGV, per germline. CDR3 length equals 14 residues. Trimming removed 3 bases from V and 3 bases from J; junction bases left unmatched: 4. DNA of the CDR3: TGTGCCAGCAGCTTCGGGGACAGAGAAGAGACCCAGTACTTC. The encoded protein is CASSFGDREETQYF.

The gene calls are TRBV5-1 and TRBJ1-6; 7 nucleotides agree with TRBD1. The CDR3 is made up of 15 amino acids. V shed 3 bases and J 9 bases; nucleotides not matched to a gene: 9. Germline lookup yields CDR1 SGHRS and CDR2 YFSETQ. In DNA form, the CDR3 reads TGCGCCAGCAGCTCTGGACAGGCTAAAGGTTCACCCCTCCACTTT. Protein sequence: CASSSGQAKGSPLHF.

The chain has TRBV2 and TRBJ2-2; weak D call: TRBD1 (5 bases). The CDR3 extends over 15 amino acids. V lost 4 bases to trimming and J lost 5 bases, with 14 bases between them. Germline CDR1 and CDR2: SNHLY and FYNNEI. The CDR3 loop is CASSVDDRGTGELFF. CDR3 DNA sequence: TGTGCCAGCAGTGTAGACGATAGGGGAACCGGGGAGCTGTTTTTT. The whole variable domain, remainder taken from reference TRBV2 and TRBJ2-2, is EPEVTQTPSHQVTQMGQEVILRCVPISNHLYFYWYRQILGQKVEFLVSFYNNEISEKSEIFDDQFSVERPDGSNFTLKIRSTKLEDSAMYFCASSVDDRGTGELFFGEGSRLTVL.

This chain uses TRBV28 with TRBJ2-5; 10 positions match TRBD2. V shed 4 bases, J shed 1 base, and the junction held 6 bases outside the gene matches. CDR1 is MDHEN, CDR2 SYDVKM, per germline. The CDR3 loop spans 16 amino acids. The CDR3 DNA sequence: TGTGCCAGCAGTTCCCTAGCGGGAGTGCGCCAAGAGACCCAGTACTTC. It specifies CASSSLAGVRQETQYF.

The chain combines TRBV28 with TRBJ1-5; 7 nucleotides agree with TRBD1. The germline V gene encodes CDR1 MDHEN and CDR2 SYDVKM. J gave up 8 bases and V 8 bases, and 6 bases lay outside the gene matches. The CDR3 spans 12 residues. The CDR3 DNA is TGTGCCAGCCGACAGGGTGGGAAGCCCCAGCATTTT. Its translation: CASRQGGKPQHF.

This clone was seen only a few times. V and J are TRBV11-2 and TRBJ2-7; D is uncertain. Germline CDR1 and CDR2: SGHAT and FQNNGV. The CDR3 covers 13 residues. V lost 1 base and J lost 2, with 6 bases in between. CDR3 residues: CASSLVQTYEQYF. The CDR3 nucleotides read TGTGCCAGCAGCTTAGTACAGACCTACGAGCAGTACTTC.

This CDR3 is CASSDQGASSVDGYTF. The CDR3 DNA reads TGCGCCAGCAGCGATCAGGGGGCCTCCTCGGTAGATGGCTACACCTTC. The chain combines TRBV4-3 with TRBJ1-2; 8 positions match TRBD1. The germline V gene encodes CDR1 LGHNA and CDR2 YSLEER. J was trimmed by 6 bases and V by 5 bases; bases with no gene match: 14. The CDR3 contains 16 residues.

The chain links TRBV19 to TRBJ2-5; D is perhaps TRBD1 (6 bases). CDR1 LNHDA and CDR2 SQIVND come from the germline V gene (reference sequence). The germline V and J ends were trimmed by 6 bases and 5 bases, with 22 bases remaining between them. The CDR3 sequence is 16 residues long. The CDR3 here is CASRGRTAVEAETQYF. As DNA, the CDR3 is TGTGCCAGTAGGGGCAGGACAGCCGTCGAGGCCGAGACCCAGTACTTC.

This sequence joins TRBV2 and TRBJ1-5; 7 nucleotides line up with TRBD1. CDR3 length equals 15 residues. Unmatched junction bases numbered 9, after V lost 3 bases and J lost 7 bases. Germline CDR1 SNHLY, CDR2 FYNNEI. The CDR3 reads CASSEVQGKKQPQHF. The CDR3, as DNA: TGTGCCAGCAGTGAGGTACAGGGGAAGAAGCAGCCCCAGCATTTT.

The chain employs TRBV5-1 and TRBJ2-1, with D maybe TRBD1 (5 bases). Germline CDR1 SGHRS, CDR2 YFSETQ. Between the trimmed V and J ends, which lost 3 bases and 10 bases, there was a span of 17 bases. CDR3 size: 14 residues. For the CDR3, the DNA is TGCGCCAGCAGCTGGGGCGGACCCTCTCGGGAGCAGTTCTTC. Translating gives CASSWGGPSREQFF.

The chain is built from TRBV19 and TRBJ2-6; D might be TRBD1 (5 bases). This CDR3 comprises 15 residues. Looked up from germline, CDR1 is LNHDA and CDR2 is SQIVND (reference sequence). V was trimmed by 5 bases and J by 0 bases, leaving 8 bases between them. The CDR3 DNA reads as TGTGCCAGTAGTGCCAGGGCCTCTGGGGCCAACGTCCTGACTTTC. Translation: CASSARASGANVLTF. Full variable domain (rest looked up from reference TRBV19 and TRBJ2-6): DGGITQSPKYLFRKEGQNVTLSCEQNLNHDAMYWYRQDPGQGLRLIYYSQIVNDFQKGDIAEGYSVSREKKESFPLTVTSAQKNPTAFYLCASSARASGANVLTFGAGSRLTVL.

This clone appeared a single time. The chain has TRBV10-3 and TRBJ2-3, with D perhaps matching TRBD1 (5 bases). V was clipped by 7 bases and J by 2 bases, with 16 bases between them. The CDR3 spans 15 residues. Germline lookup yields CDR1 ENHRY and CDR2 SYGVKD. CDR3 sequence reads: CAIKGQITPTDTQYF. In nucleotides, the CDR3 is TGTGCCATCAAGGGGCAGATAACCCCCACAGATACGCAGTATTTT.

This clone was recorded a few times. This rearrangement joins TRBV5-8 to TRBJ1-1; D unclear. The CDR3 consists of 15 residues. Germline-derived CDR1 and CDR2 are SGHTS and YDEGEE. The V end lost 0 bases, the J end lost 1 base, and 10 bases lay between the germline ends. CDR3 sequence (DNA): TGTGCCAGCAGCTTGGCCTCGGAGGGGAACACTGAAGCTTTCTTT. Its translation is CASSLASEGNTEAFF.